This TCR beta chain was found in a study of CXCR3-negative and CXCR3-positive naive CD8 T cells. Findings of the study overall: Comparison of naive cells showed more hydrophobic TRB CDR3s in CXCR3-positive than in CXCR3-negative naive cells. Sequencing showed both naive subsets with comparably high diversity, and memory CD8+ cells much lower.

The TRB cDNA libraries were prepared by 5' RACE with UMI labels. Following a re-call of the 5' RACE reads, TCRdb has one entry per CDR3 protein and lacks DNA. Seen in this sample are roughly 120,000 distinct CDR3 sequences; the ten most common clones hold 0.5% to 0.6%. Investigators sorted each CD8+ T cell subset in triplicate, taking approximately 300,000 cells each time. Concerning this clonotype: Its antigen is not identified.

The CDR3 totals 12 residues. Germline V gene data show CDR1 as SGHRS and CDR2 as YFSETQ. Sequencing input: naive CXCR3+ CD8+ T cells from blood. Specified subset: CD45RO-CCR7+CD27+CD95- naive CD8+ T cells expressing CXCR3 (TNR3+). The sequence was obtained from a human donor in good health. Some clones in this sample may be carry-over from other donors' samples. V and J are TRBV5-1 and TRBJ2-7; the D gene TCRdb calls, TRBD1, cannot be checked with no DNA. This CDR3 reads CASSPNRAGQYF. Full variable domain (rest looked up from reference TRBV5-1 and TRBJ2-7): KAGVTQTPRYLIKTRGQQVTLSCSPISGHRSVSWYQQTPGQGLQFLFEYFSETQRNKGNFPGRFSGRQFSNSRSEMNVSTLELGDSALYLCASSPNRAGQYFGPGTRLTVT.